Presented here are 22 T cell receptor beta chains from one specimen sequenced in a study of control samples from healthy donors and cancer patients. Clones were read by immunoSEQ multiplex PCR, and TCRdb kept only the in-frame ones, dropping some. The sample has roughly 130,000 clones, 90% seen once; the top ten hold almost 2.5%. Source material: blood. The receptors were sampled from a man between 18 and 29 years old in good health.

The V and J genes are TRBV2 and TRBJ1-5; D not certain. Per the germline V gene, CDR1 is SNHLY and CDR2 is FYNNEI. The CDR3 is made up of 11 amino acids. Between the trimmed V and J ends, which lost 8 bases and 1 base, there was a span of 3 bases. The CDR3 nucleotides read TGTGCCAGCCGGAGCAATCAGCCCCAGCATTTT. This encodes CASRSNQPQHF.

CDR3 in amino acids: CASSPRGAINEQFF. CDR3 nucleotides: TGTGCCAGCAGCCCCCGGGGAGCGATCAATGAGCAGTTCTTC. J is TRBJ2-1 and V is TRBV9; weak D call: TRBD2 (5 bases). Germline V gives CDR1 SGDLS, CDR2 YYNGEE. Trimming shortened V by 4 bases and J by 6 bases, and 14 bases separated the two germline ends. The CDR3 consists of 14 residues.

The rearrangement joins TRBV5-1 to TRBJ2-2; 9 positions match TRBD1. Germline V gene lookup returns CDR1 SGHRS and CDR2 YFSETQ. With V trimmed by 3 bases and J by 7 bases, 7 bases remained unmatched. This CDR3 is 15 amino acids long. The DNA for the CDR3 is TGCGCCAGCAGCTGGGATGACAGGGGGTTCGGGGAGCTGTTTTTT. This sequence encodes CASSWDDRGFGELFF.

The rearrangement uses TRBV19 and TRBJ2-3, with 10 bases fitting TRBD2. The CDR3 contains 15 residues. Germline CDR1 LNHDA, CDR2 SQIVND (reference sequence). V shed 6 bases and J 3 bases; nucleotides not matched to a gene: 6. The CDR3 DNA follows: TGTGCCAGTAGATATACTAGCGGGGCTACAGATACGCAGTATTTT. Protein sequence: CASRYTSGATDTQYF.

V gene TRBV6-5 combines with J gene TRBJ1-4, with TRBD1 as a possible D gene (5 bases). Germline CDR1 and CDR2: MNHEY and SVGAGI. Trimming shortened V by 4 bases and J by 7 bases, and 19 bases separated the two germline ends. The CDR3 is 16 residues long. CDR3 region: CASSSLARQGSEKLFF. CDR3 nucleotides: TGTGCCAGCAGTTCCCTGGCAAGGCAGGGAAGTGAAAAACTGTTTTTT.

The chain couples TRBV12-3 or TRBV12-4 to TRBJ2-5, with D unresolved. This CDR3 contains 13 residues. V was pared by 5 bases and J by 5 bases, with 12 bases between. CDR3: CASSLLVGETQYF. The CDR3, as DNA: TGTGCCAGCAGTCTCCTGGTTGGGGAGACCCAGTACTTC.

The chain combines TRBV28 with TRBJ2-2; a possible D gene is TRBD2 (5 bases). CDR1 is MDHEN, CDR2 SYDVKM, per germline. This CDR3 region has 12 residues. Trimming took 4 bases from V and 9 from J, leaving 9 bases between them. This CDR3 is CASSSDLRELFF. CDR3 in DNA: TGTGCCAGCAGTTCGGACTTGAGGGAGCTGTTTTTT.

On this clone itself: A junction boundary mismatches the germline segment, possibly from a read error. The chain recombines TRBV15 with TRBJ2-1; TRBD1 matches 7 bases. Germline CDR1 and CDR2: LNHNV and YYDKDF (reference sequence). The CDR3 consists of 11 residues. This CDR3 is CATSRRQGLVF. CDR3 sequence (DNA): TGTGCCACCAGCAGGAGACAGGGCCTTGTCTTC.

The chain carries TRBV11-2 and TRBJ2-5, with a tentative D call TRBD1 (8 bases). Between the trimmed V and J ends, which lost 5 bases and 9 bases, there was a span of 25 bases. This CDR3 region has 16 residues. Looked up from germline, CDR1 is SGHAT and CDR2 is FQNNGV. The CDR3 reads CASSPPGTGPRGAQYF. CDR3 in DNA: TGTGCCAGCAGCCCCCCGGGGACAGGACCCCGGGGGGCCCAGTACTTC.

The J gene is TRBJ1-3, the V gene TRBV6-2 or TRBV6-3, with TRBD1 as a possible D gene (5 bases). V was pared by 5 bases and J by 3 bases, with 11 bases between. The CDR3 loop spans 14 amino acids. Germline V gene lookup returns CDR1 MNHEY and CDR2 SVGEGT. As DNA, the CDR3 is TGTGCCAGCAGTCGCGCGACAGTTGGAAACACCATATATTTT. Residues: CASSRATVGNTIYF.

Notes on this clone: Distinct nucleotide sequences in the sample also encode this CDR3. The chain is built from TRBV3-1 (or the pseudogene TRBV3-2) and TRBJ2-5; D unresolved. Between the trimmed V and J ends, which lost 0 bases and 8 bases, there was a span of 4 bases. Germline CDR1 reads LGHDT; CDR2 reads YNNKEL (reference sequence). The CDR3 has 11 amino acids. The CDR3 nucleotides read TGTGCCAGCAGCCAAGAGGAAACCCAGTACTTC. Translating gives CASSQEETQYF.

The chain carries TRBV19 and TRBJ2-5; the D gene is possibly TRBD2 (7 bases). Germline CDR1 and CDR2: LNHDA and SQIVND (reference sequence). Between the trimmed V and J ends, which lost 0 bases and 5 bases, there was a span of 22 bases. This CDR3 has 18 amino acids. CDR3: CASSIDSHAGAGGETQYF. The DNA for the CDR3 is TGTGCCAGTAGTATAGATTCCCACGCGGGGGCCGGCGGGGAGACCCAGTACTTC.

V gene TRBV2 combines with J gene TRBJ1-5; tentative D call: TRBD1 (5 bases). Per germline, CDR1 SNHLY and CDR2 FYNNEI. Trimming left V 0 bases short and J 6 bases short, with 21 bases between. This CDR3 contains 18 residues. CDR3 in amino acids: CASSEALPETDGGQPQHF. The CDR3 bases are TGTGCCAGCAGTGAAGCGCTTCCTGAGACAGACGGGGGTCAGCCCCAGCATTTT.

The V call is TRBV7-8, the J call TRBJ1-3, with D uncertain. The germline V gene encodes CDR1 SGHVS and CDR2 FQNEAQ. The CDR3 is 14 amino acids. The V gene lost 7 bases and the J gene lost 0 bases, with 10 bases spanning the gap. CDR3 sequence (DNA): TGTGCCAGCACTCCCGCGTACTCTGGAAACACCATATATTTT. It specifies CASTPAYSGNTIYF.

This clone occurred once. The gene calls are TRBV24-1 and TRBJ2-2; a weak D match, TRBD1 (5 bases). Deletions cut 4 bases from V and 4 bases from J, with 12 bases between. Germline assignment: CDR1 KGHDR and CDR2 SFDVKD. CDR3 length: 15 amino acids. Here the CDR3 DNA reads TGTGCCACCAGTGAAGGGCAGGGTGGCACCGGGGAGCTGTTTTTT. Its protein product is CATSEGQGGTGELFF.

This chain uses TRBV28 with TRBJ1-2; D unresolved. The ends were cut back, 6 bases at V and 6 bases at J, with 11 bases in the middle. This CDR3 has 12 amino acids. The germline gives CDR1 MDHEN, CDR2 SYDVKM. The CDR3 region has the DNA TGTGCCAGCAGCGCCTCCCCAAATGGCTACACCTTC. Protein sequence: CASSASPNGYTF.

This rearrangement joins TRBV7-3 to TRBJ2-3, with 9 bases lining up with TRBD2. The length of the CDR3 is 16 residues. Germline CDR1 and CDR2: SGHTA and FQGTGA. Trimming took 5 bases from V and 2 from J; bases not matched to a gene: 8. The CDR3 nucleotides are TGTGCCAGCAGCCACCGGGTAGCGGGGGTCACAGATACGCAGTATTTT. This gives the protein CASSHRVAGVTDTQYF.

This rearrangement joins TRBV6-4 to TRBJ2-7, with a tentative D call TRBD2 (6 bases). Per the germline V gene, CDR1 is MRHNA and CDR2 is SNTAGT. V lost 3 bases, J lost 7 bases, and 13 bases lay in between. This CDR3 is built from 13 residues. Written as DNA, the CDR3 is TGTGCCAGCAGTGAAGCAGGACTAAGGGAGCAGTACGTC. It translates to CASSEAGLREQYV.

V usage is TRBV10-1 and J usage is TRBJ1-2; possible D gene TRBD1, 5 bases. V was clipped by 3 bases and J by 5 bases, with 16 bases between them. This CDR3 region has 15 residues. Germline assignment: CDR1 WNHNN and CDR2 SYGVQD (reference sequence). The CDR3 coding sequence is TGCGCCAGCAGTGAACCGTCCGGGACGGTTTATGGCTACACCTTC. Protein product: CASSEPSGTVYGYTF.

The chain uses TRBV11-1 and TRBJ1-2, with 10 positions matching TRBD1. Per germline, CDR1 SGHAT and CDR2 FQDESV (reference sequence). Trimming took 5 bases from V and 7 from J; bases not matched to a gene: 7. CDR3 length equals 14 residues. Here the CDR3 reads CASSPGQGKTGYTF. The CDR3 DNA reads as TGTGCCAGCAGCCCGGGACAGGGGAAGACTGGCTACACCTTC.

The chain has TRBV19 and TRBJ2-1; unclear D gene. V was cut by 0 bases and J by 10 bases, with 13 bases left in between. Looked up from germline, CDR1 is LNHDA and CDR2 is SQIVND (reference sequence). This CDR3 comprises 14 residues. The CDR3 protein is CASSIEGLRREQFF. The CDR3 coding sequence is TGTGCCAGTAGTATAGAGGGCCTCAGAAGAGAGCAGTTCTTC.

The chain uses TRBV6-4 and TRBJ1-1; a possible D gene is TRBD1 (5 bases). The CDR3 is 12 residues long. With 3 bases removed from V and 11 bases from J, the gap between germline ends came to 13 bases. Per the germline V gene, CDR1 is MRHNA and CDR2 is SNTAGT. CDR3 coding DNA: TGTGCCAGCAGTGAGGGGCAGGGTATCGCTTTCTTT. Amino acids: CASSEGQGIAFF.